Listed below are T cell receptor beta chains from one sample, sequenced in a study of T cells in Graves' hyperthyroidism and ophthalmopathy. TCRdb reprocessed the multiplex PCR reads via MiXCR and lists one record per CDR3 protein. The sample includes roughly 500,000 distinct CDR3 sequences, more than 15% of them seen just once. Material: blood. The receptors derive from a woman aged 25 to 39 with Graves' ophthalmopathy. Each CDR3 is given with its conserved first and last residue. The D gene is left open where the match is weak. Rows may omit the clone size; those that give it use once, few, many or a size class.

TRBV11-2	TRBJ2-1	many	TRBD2	CASSLGSGGNNEQFF	TGTGCCAGCAGCTTAGGTAGCGGGGGAAACAATGAGCAGTTCTTC
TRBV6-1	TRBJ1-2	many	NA	CASGDTWRYGYTF	TGTGCCAGCGGGGACACCTGGAGATATGGCTACACCTTC
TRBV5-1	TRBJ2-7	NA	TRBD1	CASSLRDRSSYEQYF	TGCGCCAGCAGCTTGAGGGACAGGAGCTCCTACGAGCAGTACTTC
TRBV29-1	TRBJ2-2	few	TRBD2	CSIPRTSGRGHTGELFF	TGCAGCATTCCTCGGACTAGCGGGAGAGGTCACACCGGGGAGCTGTTTTTT
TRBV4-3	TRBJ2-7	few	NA	CASSQVRGASYEQYF	TGCGCCAGCAGCCAAGTGCGAGGGGCCTCCTACGAGCAGTACTTC
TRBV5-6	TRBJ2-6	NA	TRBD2	CASSLFRGVGANVLTF	TGTGCCAGCAGCTTGTTTCGGGGGGTTGGGGCCAACGTCCTGACTTTC
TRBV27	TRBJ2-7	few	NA	CASGKGTYEQYF	TGTGCCAGCGGGAAGGGTACCTACGAGCAGTACTTC
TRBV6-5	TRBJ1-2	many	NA	CASSYLAGDGYTF	TGTGCCAGCAGTTACCTGGCAGGGGATGGCTACACCTTC
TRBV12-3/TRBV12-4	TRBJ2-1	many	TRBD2	CASSFPLGSGTDEQFF	TGTGCCAGCAGTTTCCCTCTGGGTAGCGGGACCGATGAGCAGTTCTTC
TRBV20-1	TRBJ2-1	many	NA	CSARAYNEQFF	TGCAGTGCTAGGGCTTACAATGAGCAGTTCTTC
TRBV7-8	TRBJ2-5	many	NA	CASSQHLDAGLEETQYF	TGTGCCAGCAGCCAACACCTGGACGCCGGCCTGGAAGAGACCCAGTACTTC
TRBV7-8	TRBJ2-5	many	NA	CASSGQETQYF	TGTGCCAGCTCAGGCCAAGAGACCCAGTACTTC
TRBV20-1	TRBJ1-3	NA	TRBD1	CSAMTGTGNTIYF	TGCAGTGCAATGACAGGGACTGGAAACACCATATATTTT
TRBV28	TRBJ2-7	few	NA	CASSLSLIAYEQYF	TGTGCCAGCAGTTTAAGTCTGATCGCCTACGAGCAGTACTTC
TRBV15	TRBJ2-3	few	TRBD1	CATSGGQVTTDTQYF	TGTGCCACCAGCGGGGGACAGGTAACTACAGATACGCAGTATTTT
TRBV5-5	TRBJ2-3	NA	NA	CASSFYSDRKLTDTQYF	TGTGCCAGCAGCTTTTACTCCGACAGGAAGTTGACAGATACGCAGTATTTT
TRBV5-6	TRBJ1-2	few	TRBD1	CASSLGTGVYGYTF	TGTGCCAGCAGCTTGGGTACAGGGGTCTATGGCTACACCTTC
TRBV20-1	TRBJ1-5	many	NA	CSAPQGLQYQPQHF	TGCAGTGCTCCACAGGGCTTACAGTACCAGCCCCAGCATTTT
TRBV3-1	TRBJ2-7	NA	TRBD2	CASSPRLAATEGYEQYF	TGTGCCAGCAGCCCCCGGCTAGCGGCCACAGAGGGCTACGAGCAGTACTTC
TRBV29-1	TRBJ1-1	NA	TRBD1	CSVAGGGVTEAFF	TGCAGCGTTGCAGGGGGAGGCGTCACTGAAGCTTTCTTT
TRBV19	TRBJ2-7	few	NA	CASTPGDSYEQYF	TGTGCCAGTACCCCGGGGGACTCCTACGAGCAGTACTTC
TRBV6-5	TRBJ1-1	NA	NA	CASSYRGGAADPHTEAFF	TGTGCCAGCAGTTATCGTGGGGGGGCGGCCGATCCTCACACTGAAGCTTTCTTT
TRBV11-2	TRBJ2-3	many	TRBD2	CASSLRPSGSSDTQYF	TGTGCCAGCAGCTTAAGGCCTAGCGGGAGTTCAGATACGCAGTATTTT
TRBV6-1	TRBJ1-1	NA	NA	CASISREDTEAFF	TGTGCCAGCATCTCCCGGGAGGACACTGAAGCTTTCTTT
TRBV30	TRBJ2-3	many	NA	CAWSVGENTQYF	TGTGCCTGGAGTGTAGGGGAAAATACGCAGTATTTT
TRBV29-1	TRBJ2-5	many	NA	CSVEVGGETQYF	TGCAGCGTTGAAGTCGGTGGGGAGACCCAGTACTTC
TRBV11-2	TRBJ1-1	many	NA	CASSSRVSTEAFF	TGTGCCAGCAGCAGTAGGGTGAGCACTGAAGCTTTCTTT
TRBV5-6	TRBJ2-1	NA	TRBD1	CASMDRSSYNEQFF	TGTGCCAGCATGGACAGGAGCTCCTACAATGAGCAGTTCTTC
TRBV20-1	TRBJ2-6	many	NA	CSAVSTDWANVLTF	TGCAGTGCTGTCTCGACAGACTGGGCCAACGTCCTGACTTTC
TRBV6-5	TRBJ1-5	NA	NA	CASSYSFGGGNQPQHF	TGTGCCAGCAGTTACTCGTTCGGAGGGGGCAATCAGCCCCAGCATTTT